The rows below give T cell receptor beta chains drawn from one sample of a study of blood T cell repertoires in COVID-19. Repertoires were generated with immunoSEQ multiplex PCR, while TCRdb's copy carries only in-frame clones and drops some. The data contain some 150,000 clones, approximately 82% of them singletons. Sequences were obtained from PBMCs or T cells enriched from blood (not recorded which). The receptors shown here come from a woman in her fifties or sixties who had recovered from COVID-19. The CDR3 runs from the conserved cysteine through the conserved F or W. The D gene is left open where the match is weak. Rows give clone size only sometimes, using once, few, many, or a class for an expanded clone.

clone_size	v_call	j_call	d_call	cdr3_nt	cdr3_aa
NA	TRBV7-2	TRBJ2-5	TRBD1	TGTGCCAGCACACCGGACAGGCAAGAGACCCAGTACTTC	CASTPDRQETQYF
NA	TRBV5-1	TRBJ1-5	TRBD1	TGCGCCAGCAGCCCGGGGCTTACAGGGGGCAAGGGCAATCAGCCCCAGCATTTT	CASSPGLTGGKGNQPQHF
NA	TRBV6-5	TRBJ2-1	TRBD2	TGTGCCAGCAGCCTCGGGCGGGGGGGCTACAATGAGCAGTTCTTC	CASSLGRGGYNEQFF
NA	TRBV19	TRBJ2-1	NA	TGTGCCAGTACCACAACGGGACACCGGAATGAGCAGTTCTTC	CASTTTGHRNEQFF
few	TRBV7-6	TRBJ2-1	TRBD2	TGTGCCAGCAGCCTAGGGTCGGGGACTAACTACTACAATGAGCAGTTCTTC	CASSLGSGTNYYNEQFF
few	TRBV3-1/TRBV3-2	TRBJ1-5	NA	TGTGCCAGCAGCCAAGTTGTCGGCAATCAGCCCCAGCATTTT	CASSQVVGNQPQHF
NA	TRBV5-4	TRBJ2-5	NA	TGTGCCAGCAGCTTTAATCAAGAGACCCAGTACTTC	CASSFNQETQYF
NA	TRBV6-4	TRBJ2-3	NA	TGTGCCAGCAGTGAACAGGGTCAACGCGATACGCAGTATTTT	CASSEQGQRDTQYF
NA	TRBV5-4	TRBJ1-1	NA	TGTGCCAGCAGCTCCCCCGGGACTGAAGCTTTCTTT	CASSSPGTEAFF
once	TRBV19	TRBJ1-1	NA	TGTGCCAGTAGTTTAGGACAGTCGTCCCTGGCTTTCTTT	CASSLGQSSLAFF
NA	TRBV3-1/TRBV3-2	TRBJ2-5	NA	TGTGCCAGTAGGACTCCCGTGGTCGATACCCAGTACTTC	CASRTPVVDTQYF
NA	TRBV5-1	TRBJ1-4	NA	TGCGCCAGCTCGCCGGGGTCCACGGATGAAAAACTGTTTTTT	CASSPGSTDEKLFF
NA	TRBV18	TRBJ1-5	TRBD1	TGTGCCAGCTCACTATCTACCCCGCAGGGGGGAGGCAATCAGCCCCAGCATTTT	CASSLSTPQGGGNQPQHF
NA	TRBV7-8	TRBJ1-3	NA	TGTGCCAGCAGCATTACACAGGGTTTCGGTGGAAACACCATATATTTT	CASSITQGFGGNTIYF
NA	TRBV25-1	TRBJ1-6	NA	TGTGCCAGCAGTGATCCGGGTCCACATAATTCACCCCTCCACTTT	CASSDPGPHNSPLHF
NA	TRBV27	TRBJ1-5	NA	TGTGCCAGCAGACCCGACAGCCGTACCTATAGCAATCAGCCCCAGCATTTT	CASRPDSRTYSNQPQHF
NA	TRBV6-5	TRBJ1-2	NA	TGTGCCTACGACAGAAGTAACTATGGCTACACCTTC	CAYDRSNYGYTF
few	TRBV28	TRBJ1-3	TRBD1	TGTGCCAGCAGACCTACAGGGGGAGTTGGAAACACCATATATTTT	CASRPTGGVGNTIYF
NA	TRBV28	TRBJ2-1	NA	TGTGCCAGTACGGACAGTAAGGTTATCGATGAGCAGTTCTTC	CASTDSKVIDEQFF
NA	TRBV9	TRBJ1-6	NA	TGTGCCAGCAGCGTGCTACAGGAAAATTCACCCCTCCACTTT	CASSVLQENSPLHF
NA	TRBV7-6	TRBJ1-2	TRBD1	TGTGCCAGCAGCTTGACAGGGGGGGTACCTAACTATGGCTACACCTTC	CASSLTGGVPNYGYTF
NA	TRBV27	TRBJ1-2	TRBD1	TGTGCCAGCAGTTCATACCTAGGGACAGGTGGGGGCTACACCTTC	CASSSYLGTGGGYTF
few	TRBV27	TRBJ1-5	NA	TGTGCCAGCACCCCTCGGGGGGCAACGTTTGCTCAGCCCCAGCATTTT	CASTPRGATFAQPQHF
few	TRBV6-2/TRBV6-3	TRBJ1-3	NA	TGTGCCAGCAGCCGAGGACAGCTCTCTGGAAACACCATATATTTT	CASSRGQLSGNTIYF
NA	TRBV2	TRBJ1-2	TRBD1	TGTGCCAGTTTGAGACAGGGGGCCGTTATAGGCTACACCTTC	CASLRQGAVIGYTF
NA	TRBV7-2	TRBJ2-5	NA	TGTGCCAGCAGCTTAATGGCGTCGAGGGAGACCCAGTACTTC	CASSLMASRETQYF
NA	TRBV6-5	TRBJ1-5	NA	TGTGCCAGCAGTTACTCCCGGGAGGGCCATCAGCCCCAGCATTTT	CASSYSREGHQPQHF
NA	TRBV19	TRBJ2-2	TRBD2	TGTGCCACAAGGACTAGCGGGATTAAAGTCGGGGAGCTGTTTTTT	CATRTSGIKVGELFF
NA	TRBV19	TRBJ1-3	TRBD1	TGTGCCAGTAGTACGGGACAGGGCTTGCCTGGAAACACCATATATTTT	CASSTGQGLPGNTIYF
NA	TRBV6-1	TRBJ1-2	NA	TGTGCCAGCAGTGAACCCAGCCCCGGGGGCTACACCTTC	CASSEPSPGGYTF
NA	TRBV6-5	TRBJ2-2	TRBD2	TGTGCCAGCAGATGGGCGGGGGACACCGGGGAGCTGTTTTTT	CASRWAGDTGELFF
once	TRBV14	TRBJ1-2	NA	TGTGCCAGCAGCCCGCAGACAGGCGATGGCTACACCTTC	CASSPQTGDGYTF
once	TRBV15	TRBJ2-3	NA	TGTGCCACCAGCAGCAGGCATGGAGATACGCAGTATTTT	CATSSRHGDTQYF
NA	TRBV30	TRBJ1-2	NA	TGTGCCTGGAGTGTAGGGGGGGCGGTTGGGTATGGCTACACCTTC	CAWSVGGAVGYGYTF
once	TRBV11-2	TRBJ2-5	NA	TGTGCCAGCAGCCAAAACCGACACTCGGCGTCGGTGGAGACCCAGTACTTC	CASSQNRHSASVETQYF
NA	TRBV5-5	TRBJ2-5	NA	TGTGCCAGCAACATCTTGCAGGGTGAGACCCAGTACTTC	CASNILQGETQYF
NA	TRBV18	TRBJ2-1	TRBD2	TGTGCCAGCACCCTCGGACTAGGTGGGGATGAGCAGTTCTTC	CASTLGLGGDEQFF
NA	TRBV19	TRBJ1-6	NA	TGTGCCAGTAGTATTAGCTCCTATAATTCACCCCTCCACTTT	CASSISSYNSPLHF
NA	TRBV2	TRBJ1-2	TRBD1	TGTGCCAGCAGTGACTCTGACAGGGGTGTGAGTGGCTACACCTTC	CASSDSDRGVSGYTF
few	TRBV4-1	TRBJ2-1	NA	TGCGCCAGCAGCCCAGTGATATACAATGAGCAGTTCTTC	CASSPVIYNEQFF
NA	TRBV30	TRBJ1-5	NA	TGTGCCTGGAACCGAGCACAGGGCGGCCAGCCCCAGCATTTT	CAWNRAQGGQPQHF
NA	TRBV7-2	TRBJ2-5	NA	TGTGCCAGCAGTCTGGCTGCACAAGAGACCCAGTACTTC	CASSLAAQETQYF
NA	TRBV7-2	TRBJ1-4	NA	TGTGCCAGCAGTGAAACAAGATTTGAAAAACTGTTTTTT	CASSETRFEKLFF
NA	TRBV15	TRBJ1-1	NA	TGTGCCACCAGCGGAGGTATCGCCAGGAACGCTTTCTTT	CATSGGIARNAFF
medium-sized	TRBV19	TRBJ2-2	NA	TGTGCCAGTACCCCTTGGGGAGGCGGGGAGCTGTTTTTT	CASTPWGGGELFF
NA	TRBV7-9	TRBJ1-2	NA	TGTGCCAGCAGTCAGAATAAACCAAGATGGGAGAACTATGGCTACACCTTC	CASSQNKPRWENYGYTF
NA	TRBV27	TRBJ1-3	NA	TGTGCCAGCAAAACGGCCGGGGGAAACACCATATATTTT	CASKTAGGNTIYF
NA	TRBV2	TRBJ2-3	NA	TGTGCCAGCAGTGGGTCCCTACAGGAGCCGATCACAGATACGCAGTATTTT	CASSGSLQEPITDTQYF
NA	TRBV29-1	TRBJ1-1	NA	TGCAGCGTAGCCGACACGGGCGGGGACACTGAAGCTTTCTTT	CSVADTGGDTEAFF
NA	TRBV9	TRBJ2-1	TRBD2	TGTGCCAGCAGCGTCGGGACTAGCGGGACCGACAATGAGCAGTTCTTC	CASSVGTSGTDNEQFF
NA	TRBV27	TRBJ2-2	TRBD2	TGTGCCAGCAGTCCTTTCGGGACTAGGGTCATTTACACCGGGGAGCTGTTTTTT	CASSPFGTRVIYTGELFF
NA	TRBV5-1	TRBJ2-1	NA	TGCGCCAGCAGCCGCCCCCCTAGCGTCAATGAGCAGTTCTTC	CASSRPPSVNEQFF
NA	TRBV30	TRBJ1-1	TRBD1	TGTGCCTGGAGTTTTCGGGACAGACTTGAAGCTTTCTTT	CAWSFRDRLEAFF
NA	TRBV12-3/TRBV12-4	TRBJ2-2	NA	TGTGCCAGCAGTCGGGGTACCGGGGAGCTGTTTTTT	CASSRGTGELFF
NA	TRBV6-4	TRBJ2-3	TRBD2	TGTGCCAGCAGTGAGCGGGGGACGGAGGCAGATACGCAGTATTTT	CASSERGTEADTQYF
NA	TRBV27	TRBJ2-1	TRBD1	TGTGCCAGCAGGGGGGACAGGGACTATCGCAATGAGCAGTTCTTC	CASRGDRDYRNEQFF
NA	TRBV11-2	TRBJ2-1	TRBD1	TGTGCCAGCAGCCCGAAACAGGGGCAGGGCAGGGTGTTCTTC	CASSPKQGQGRVFF